The source of this T cell receptor beta chain is a study of shared clonotypes between healthy human individuals. The CDR3 has 16 residues. Germline loops: CDR1 ENHRY, CDR2 SYGVKD. The V and J ends lost 2 bases and 3 bases respectively, with 13 bases between them. Clones were sequenced by immunoSEQ multiplex PCR, and TCRdb holds only the in-frame ones, with some missing. The table shows 1.5 million to 2.5 million clones, with about 94% occurring only once. As defined, naive CD8 cells were CD45RO-negative and positively selected for CCR7, with terminally differentiated effector memory CD45RA+ cells excluded. Those who donated, Caucasian adults without exception, all lived in Nashville, Tennessee.

Sequences were obtained from naive CD8+ T cells sorted from blood. This clonotype was obtained from a man in his late teens or twenties in good health. The chain has TRBV10-3 and TRBJ1-4; unclear D gene. The CDR3 nucleotides read TGTGCCATCAGTGAGGCCCCGGGGAGCCCTAATGAAAAACTGTTTTTT. This translates into CAISEAPGSPNEKLFF.